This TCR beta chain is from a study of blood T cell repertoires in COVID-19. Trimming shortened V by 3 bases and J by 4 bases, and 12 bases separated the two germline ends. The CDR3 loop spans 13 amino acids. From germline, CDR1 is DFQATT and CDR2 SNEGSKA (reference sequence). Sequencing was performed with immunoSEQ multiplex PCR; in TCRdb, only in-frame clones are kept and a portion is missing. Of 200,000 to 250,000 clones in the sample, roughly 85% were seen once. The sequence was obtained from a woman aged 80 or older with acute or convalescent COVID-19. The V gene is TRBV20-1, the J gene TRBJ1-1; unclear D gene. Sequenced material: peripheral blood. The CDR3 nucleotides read TGCAGTGCTAGTTTGGCAGAGGGCACTGAAGCTTTCTTT. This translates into CSASLAEGTEAFF.